The rows below give T cell receptor beta chains drawn from one sample of a study of identical twins. TCRdb itself ran the 5' RACE reads through MiXCR, one entry per CDR3 protein. The sample carries approximately 590,000 distinct CDR3 sequences, 9.5% to 10% recorded once. The data were also submitted as part of a second study, on yellow fever vaccine responses in identical twins.

The sample comprised PBMCs. The receptors originated from a woman between 18 and 29 years old in good health. Both conserved end residues are part of each CDR3. A D gene is named only where the DNA matches it firmly. Only some rows state a clone size, as once, few, many or a class for expanded clones.

clone_size	j_call	v_call	d_call	cdr3_aa	cdr3_nt
few	TRBJ2-5	TRBV5-1	.	CASSLALKETQYF	TGCGCCAGCAGCTTGGCCCTAAAAGAGACCCAGTACTTC
many	TRBJ2-1	TRBV20-1	.	CSANRRVYNEQFF	TGCAGTGCCAACAGAAGAGTCTACAATGAGCAGTTCTTC
few	TRBJ2-2	TRBV3-1	TRBD2	CASSPPPGLAGVTGELFF	TGTGCCAGCAGCCCCCCCCCGGGGCTAGCGGGAGTCACCGGGGAGCTGTTTTTT
many	TRBJ2-2	TRBV5-1	.	CASSLHGGSNTGELFF	TGCGCCAGCAGCTTGCATGGGGGCTCGAACACCGGGGAGCTGTTTTTT
.	TRBJ2-1	TRBV7-8	.	CARSSGLGNNEQFF	TGTGCCAGGAGCTCGGGACTGGGTAACAATGAGCAGTTCTTC
.	TRBJ2-2	TRBV29-1	TRBD2	CSAGTSGMNTGELFF	TGCAGCGCCGGGACTAGCGGAATGAACACCGGGGAGCTGTTTTTT
few	TRBJ2-1	TRBV29-1	.	CSVTPFLNGQYNEQFF	TGCAGCGTCACTCCCTTCCTGAATGGACAGTACAATGAGCAGTTCTTC
many	TRBJ1-5	TRBV12-3/TRBV12-4	TRBD1	CASRSTGGGNQPQHF	TGTGCCAGCAGATCGACAGGGGGTGGCAATCAGCCCCAGCATTTT
few	TRBJ2-6	TRBV6-5	TRBD1	CASSYGTGSGANVLTF	TGTGCCAGCAGTTACGGGACAGGGTCTGGGGCCAACGTCCTGACTTTC
few	TRBJ2-1	TRBV28	.	CASSSQVTLNNEQFF	TGTGCCAGCAGTTCCCAAGTGACTCTCAACAATGAGCAGTTCTTC
many	TRBJ1-6	TRBV6-1	.	CASSMTVNRPLHF	TGTGCCAGCAGCATGACAGTTAATAGGCCCCTCCACTTT
few	TRBJ2-7	TRBV4-2	TRBD1	CASSQEGTATYEQYF	TGTGCCAGCAGCCAAGAAGGGACAGCCACCTACGAGCAGTACTTC
few	TRBJ2-2	TRBV21-1	.	CASSKEASEIKDANTGELFF	TGTGCCAGCAGCAAAGAAGCTAGCGAGATTAAAGACGCGAACACCGGGGAGCTGTTTTTT
few	TRBJ2-3	TRBV7-2	TRBD2	CASSLSSSGGARDTQYF	TGTGCCAGCAGCTTATCGAGTAGCGGGGGGGCAAGAGATACGCAGTATTTT
few	TRBJ2-2	TRBV20-1	.	CSASGKGNTGELFF	TGCAGTGCTAGTGGGAAGGGGAACACCGGGGAGCTGTTTTTT
many	TRBJ1-4	TRBV7-2	.	CASSLRGREKLFF	TGTGCCAGCAGCTTACGGGGTCGGGAAAAACTGTTTTTT
few	TRBJ1-3	TRBV10-3	.	CAIGTELTSGNTIYF	TGTGCCATAGGGACGGAGCTTACCTCTGGAAACACCATATATTTT
many	TRBJ2-3	TRBV7-9	.	CASSLEFKSDTQYF	TGTGCCAGCAGCTTAGAATTTAAGTCAGATACGCAGTATTTT
.	TRBJ2-5	TRBV5-1	.	CASSLVGSVQETQYF	TGCGCCAGCAGCTTGGTTGGGAGCGTCCAAGAGACCCAGTACTTC
few	TRBJ2-5	TRBV15	TRBD2	CAAQSRLAGGHSEKTQYF	TGTGCCGCTCAATCAAGGCTAGCGGGAGGCCATTCGGAAAAGACCCAGTACTTC
.	TRBJ2-7	TRBV7-2	TRBD2	CASRKLAGESYEQYF	TGTGCCAGCAGGAAACTAGCGGGTGAGTCCTACGAGCAGTACTTC
many	TRBJ2-7	TRBV5-1	.	CASSTGHAGAHYEQYF	TGCGCCAGCAGCACCGGACATGCGGGGGCGCATTACGAGCAGTACTTC